The clone carrying this T cell receptor beta chain was seen a handful of times. The antigen remains unidentified. The sample comes from a study of human T cells and chemical hapten exposure. This CDR3 has 13 residues. CDR1 is SGHRS, CDR2 YFSETQ, per germline. Trimming left V 7 bases short and J 6 bases short, with 15 bases between. Study results and caveats: Expanded TCRs formed significantly more large CDR3 similarity clusters than controls.

Time point reported: patch test 1, 2 weeks after DPC sensitization. As for treatment: therapeutic diphenylcyclopropenone sensitization with weekly scalp DPC. A single record per CDR3 protein comes from TCRdb applying MiXCR to the RACE reads. This table holds some 380,000 distinct CDR3 sequences, around 4.8% found once. The source is a woman aged 50 to 60 with alopecia areata. Some clones in this sample may be carry-over from other donors' samples. The sample consisted of whole blood, taken in connection with sensitization to the hapten diphenylcyclopropenone (DPC). The chain has TRBV5-1 and TRBJ2-3; D is possibly TRBD2 (6 bases). CDR3 in DNA: TGCGCCAGCGGGAGGTATAGCGGCGATACGCAGTATTTT. It codes for CASGRYSGDTQYF.